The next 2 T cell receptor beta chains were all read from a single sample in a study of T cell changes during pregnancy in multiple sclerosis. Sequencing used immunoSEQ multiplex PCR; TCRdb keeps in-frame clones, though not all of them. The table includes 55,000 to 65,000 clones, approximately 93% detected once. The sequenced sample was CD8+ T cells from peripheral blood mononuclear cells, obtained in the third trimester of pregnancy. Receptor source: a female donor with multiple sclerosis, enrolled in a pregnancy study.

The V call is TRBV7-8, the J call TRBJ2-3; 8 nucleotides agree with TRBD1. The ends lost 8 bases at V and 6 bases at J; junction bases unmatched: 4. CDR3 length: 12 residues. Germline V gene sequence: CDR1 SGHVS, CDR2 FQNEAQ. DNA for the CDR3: TGTGCCAGCGGGACAGGTCGGGATACGCAGTATTTT. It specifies CASGTGRDTQYF.

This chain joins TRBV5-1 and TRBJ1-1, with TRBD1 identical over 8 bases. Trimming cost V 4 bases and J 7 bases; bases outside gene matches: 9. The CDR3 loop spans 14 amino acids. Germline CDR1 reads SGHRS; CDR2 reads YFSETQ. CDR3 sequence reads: CASSPGQGLVEAFF. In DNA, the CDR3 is TGCGCCAGCAGCCCCGGACAGGGTTTGGTTGAAGCTTTCTTT.